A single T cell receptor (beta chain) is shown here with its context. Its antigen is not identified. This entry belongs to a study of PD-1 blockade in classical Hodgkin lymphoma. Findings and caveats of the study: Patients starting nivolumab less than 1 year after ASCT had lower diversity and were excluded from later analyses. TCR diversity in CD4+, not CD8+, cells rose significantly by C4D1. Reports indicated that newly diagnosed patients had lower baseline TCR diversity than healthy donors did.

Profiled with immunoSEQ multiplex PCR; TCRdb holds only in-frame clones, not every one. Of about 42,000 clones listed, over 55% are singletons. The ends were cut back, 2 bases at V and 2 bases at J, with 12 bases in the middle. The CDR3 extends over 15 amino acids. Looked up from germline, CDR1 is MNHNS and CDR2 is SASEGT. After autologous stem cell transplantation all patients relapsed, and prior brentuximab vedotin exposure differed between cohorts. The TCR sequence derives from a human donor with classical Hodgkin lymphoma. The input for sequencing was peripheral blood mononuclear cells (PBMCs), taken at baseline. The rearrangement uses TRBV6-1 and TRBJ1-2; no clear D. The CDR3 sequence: CASSEFRTVNYGYTF. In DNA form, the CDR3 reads TGTGCCAGCAGTGAATTTAGGACGGTGAACTATGGCTACACCTTC.